This TCR beta chain originates from a study of blood T cell repertoires in COVID-19. The germline gives CDR1 LNHNV, CDR2 YYDKDF (reference sequence). This CDR3 has 14 residues. Trimming cost V 3 bases and J 7 bases; bases outside gene matches: 1. Authors' methods: Using reference gene primer amplification, nucleated cell counts were estimated. Sequencing was performed with immunoSEQ multiplex PCR; in TCRdb, only in-frame clones are kept and a portion is missing. D and trimming were read from the DNA, whereas the V and J calls and clone size are those reported in that table. The table records about 160,000 clones, approximately 85% of them present only once.

This chain uses TRBV15 with TRBJ1-6; TRBD1 matches 9 bases. The sequencing input was peripheral blood. The TCR was taken from a woman aged 50 to 60 with COVID-19, enrolled during active disease. The CDR3 DNA reads as TGTGCCACCAGCAGGGGGACAGGGAATTCACCCCTCCACTTT. As protein: CATSRGTGNSPLHF.